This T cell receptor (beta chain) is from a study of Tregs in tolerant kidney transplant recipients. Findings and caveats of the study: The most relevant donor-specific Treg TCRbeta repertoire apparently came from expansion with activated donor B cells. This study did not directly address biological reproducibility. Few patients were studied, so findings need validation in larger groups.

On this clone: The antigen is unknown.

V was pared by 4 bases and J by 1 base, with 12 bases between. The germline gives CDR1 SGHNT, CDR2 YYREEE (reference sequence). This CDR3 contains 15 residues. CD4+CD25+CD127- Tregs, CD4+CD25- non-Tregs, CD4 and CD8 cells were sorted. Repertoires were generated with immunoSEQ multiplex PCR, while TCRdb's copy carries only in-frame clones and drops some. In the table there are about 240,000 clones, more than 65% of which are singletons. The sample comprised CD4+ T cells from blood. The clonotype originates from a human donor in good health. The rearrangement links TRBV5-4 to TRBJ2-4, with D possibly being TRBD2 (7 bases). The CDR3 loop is CASSEGGSAKNIQYF. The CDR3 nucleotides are TGTGCCAGCAGCGAGGGGGGGTCGGCCAAAAACATTCAGTACTTC.